The 22 T cell receptor beta chains given below trace back to one sample, sequenced in a study of blood T cell repertoires in COVID-19. Repertoires were generated with immunoSEQ multiplex PCR, while TCRdb's copy carries only in-frame clones and drops some. The data contain roughly 200,000 clones, around 88% of them singletons. The specimen sequenced was PBMCs or T cells enriched from blood (not recorded which). The origin of the receptors is a man aged 35-49 years with acute COVID-19.

The V call is TRBV28, the J call TRBJ2-6; D perhaps matches TRBD1 (6 bases). V was cut by 5 bases and J by 2 bases, with 13 bases left in between. The CDR3 consists of 16 residues. CDR1 is MDHEN, CDR2 SYDVKM, per germline. CDR3 DNA: TGTGCCAGCAGTACAGGGACCCCCACTGGGGCCAACGTCCTGACTTTC. Its protein is CASSTGTPTGANVLTF.

This rearrangement joins TRBV7-3 to TRBJ2-3, with D possibly matching TRBD2 (5 bases). Trimming pared 5 bases from V and 2 bases from J, leaving 14 bases between. Germline CDR1 and CDR2: SGHTA and FQGTGA. The CDR3 totals 15 residues. DNA of the CDR3: TGTGCCAGCAGCCCGCTCGGGATAACCACAGATACGCAGTATTTT. Protein: CASSPLGITTDTQYF.

In this sample, this clone turned up once. The rearrangement uses TRBV28 and TRBJ2-3; 7 bases line up with TRBD2. CDR3 length: 15 residues. Germline CDR1 reads MDHEN; CDR2 reads SYDVKM. Trimming at V came to 6 bases and at J to 5 bases, leaving 11 bases not matched to a gene. This chain's CDR3 is CASSPPRGEGDTQYF. In DNA form, the CDR3 reads TGTGCCAGCAGCCCACCCAGAGGGGAGGGAGATACGCAGTATTTT.

The chain uses TRBV30 and TRBJ1-3; unclear D gene. CDR3 size: 13 residues. Germline V CDR1 and CDR2: GTSNPN, SVGIG (reference sequence). Trimming pared 8 bases from V and 4 bases from J, leaving 15 bases between. The CDR3 reads CARTAGGGNTIYF. CDR3 bases: TGTGCCAGGACCGCGGGAGGCGGAAACACCATATATTTT.

CDR3 sequence: CASRPFTGAVNEQFF. CDR3 sequence (DNA): TGTGCCAGCAGACCCTTCACAGGGGCGGTCAATGAGCAGTTCTTC. This chain uses TRBV4-2 with TRBJ2-1; TRBD1 matches 7 bases. The length of the CDR3 is 15 residues. V lost 6 bases to trimming and J lost 6 bases; unmatched junction nucleotides: 11. Germline assignment: CDR1 LGHNA and CDR2 YNFKEQ.

The chain employs TRBV5-6 and TRBJ1-4; maybe TRBD1 (5 bases). The CDR3 is made up of 16 amino acids. Germline assignment: CDR1 SGHDT and CDR2 YYEEEE. V was shortened by 0 bases and J by 4 bases, with 13 bases between the two germline ends. The CDR3 DNA reads TGTGCCAGCAGCTTGGCTGGCACAGGATTTAATGAAAAACTGTTTTTT. It encodes CASSLAGTGFNEKLFF.

This CDR3 reads CASSRTVASYNSPLHF. CDR3 DNA sequence: TGTGCCAGTAGTAGGACAGTTGCATCCTATAATTCACCCCTCCACTTT. V gene TRBV19 combines with J gene TRBJ1-6; D is possibly TRBD1 (6 bases). Trimming shortened V by 4 bases and J by 1 base, and 11 bases separated the two germline ends. The length of the CDR3 is 16 residues. Germline V gives CDR1 LNHDA, CDR2 SQIVND (reference sequence).

The chain combines TRBV9 with TRBJ2-6; 8 nucleotides agree with TRBD2. V shed 0 bases and J 0 bases; nucleotides not matched to a gene: 8. The CDR3 covers 19 residues. Germline CDR1 SGDLS, CDR2 YYNGEE. The chain's CDR3 is CASSVVSGSRYSGANVLTF. The CDR3 nucleotides read TGTGCCAGCAGCGTAGTAAGCGGGAGTAGGTACTCTGGGGCCAACGTCCTGACTTTC. Full variable domain (outside the CDR3, taken from reference TRBV9 and TRBJ2-6): DSGVTQTPKHLITATGQRVTLRCSPRSGDLSVYWYQQSLDQGLQFLIQYYNGEERAKGNILERFSAQQFPDLHSELNLSSLELGDSALYFCASSVVSGSRYSGANVLTFGAGSRLTVL.

This clone is deemed medium-sized. The chain carries TRBV30 and TRBJ2-1, with D maybe TRBD2 (6 bases). The length of the CDR3 is 16 residues. CDR1 and CDR2 (germline): GTSNPN, SVGIG (reference sequence). V lost 0 bases and J 0 bases, leaving 12 bases between the germline ends. Written as DNA, the CDR3 is TGTGCCTGGAGTGTACGAGAGACTAGCTCCTACAATGAGCAGTTCTTC. This gives the protein CAWSVRETSSYNEQFF. The full variable domain, in which reference TRBV30 and TRBJ2-1 provide the parts outside the CDR3, is SQTIHQWPATLVQPVGSPLSLECTVEGTSNPNLYWYRQAAGRGLQLLFYSVGIGQISSEVPQNLSASRPQDRQFILSSKKLLLSDSGFYLCAWSVRETSSYNEQFFGPGTRLTVL.

The V and J genes are TRBV30 and TRBJ1-6; the match to TRBD1 covers 8 bases. Germline trimming cut 3 bases from V and 7 bases from J; bases unmatched to any gene: 5. Germline values: CDR1 GTSNPN, CDR2 SVGIG (reference sequence). This CDR3 contains 14 residues. The CDR3 nucleotides read TGTGCCTGGAGAGGACAGGGAGAAAATTCACCCCTCCACTTT. It codes for CAWRGQGENSPLHF. Looking up the rest from reference TRBV30 and TRBJ1-6 gives the full variable domain: SQTIHQWPATLVQPVGSPLSLECTVEGTSNPNLYWYRQAAGRGLQLLFYSVGIGQISSEVPQNLSASRPQDRQFILSSKKLLLSDSGFYLCAWRGQGENSPLHFGNGTRLTVT.

The rearrangement links TRBV2 to TRBJ2-7, with a tentative D call TRBD1 (6 bases). With 7 bases removed from V and 1 base from J, the gap between germline ends came to 17 bases. The CDR3 loop spans 15 amino acids. The germline V gene encodes CDR1 SNHLY and CDR2 FYNNEI. CDR3: CASNPDGDISYEQYF. CDR3 sequence (DNA): TGTGCCAGCAATCCCGACGGGGACATTTCCTACGAGCAGTACTTC.

The CDR3 DNA is TGTGCCAGCAGTTTATTCGGGACAGTGGGGGGTAGCACAGATACGCAGTATTTT. Protein product: CASSLFGTVGGSTDTQYF. V and J are TRBV27 and TRBJ2-3; possibly TRBD1 for D (7 bases). CDR1 is MNHEY, CDR2 SMNVEV, per germline (reference sequence). CDR3 length: 18 amino acids. The V end lost 1 base, the J end lost 0 bases, and 17 bases lay between the germline ends.

The chain employs TRBV19 and TRBJ2-7, with 10 bases that match TRBD2. The CDR3 consists of 13 residues. V lost 5 bases, J lost 6 bases, and 4 bases stayed unmatched. Germline assignment: CDR1 LNHDA and CDR2 SQIVND (reference sequence). The CDR3 coding sequence is TGTGCCAGTAGTCAAAGACTAGCGGGCGAGCAGTACTTC. The encoded protein is CASSQRLAGEQYF.

The chain is built from TRBV14 and TRBJ2-7; TRBD1 matches 8 bases. The V gene end was trimmed by 2 bases and the J gene end by 0 bases; junction bases not matched to a gene: 6. The V gene's germline CDR1 is SGHDN and CDR2 FVKESK. The CDR3 sequence is 16 residues long. CDR3 DNA sequence: TGTGCCAGCAGCCAATGGGGGGACAGGCTCTCCTACGAGCAGTACTTC. Its protein product is CASSQWGDRLSYEQYF. The full variable domain, completed using reference TRBV14 and TRBJ2-7, is EAGVTQFPSHSVIEKGQTVTLRCDPISGHDNLYWYRRVMGKEIKFLLHFVKESKQDESGMPNNRFLAERTGGTYSTLKVQPAELEDSGVYFCASSQWGDRLSYEQYFGPGTRLTVT.

The CDR3 nucleotides are TGTGCCAGCAGCACACTCTCAAGGGACACAACAAATCAGCCCCAGCATTTT. Its translation: CASSTLSRDTTNQPQHF. The chain employs TRBV7-2 and TRBJ1-5; D may be TRBD1 (6 bases). V was shortened by 5 bases and J by 4 bases, with 21 bases between the two germline ends. The CDR3 is made up of 17 amino acids. Germline loops: CDR1 SGHTA, CDR2 FQGNSA.

J is TRBJ2-3 and V is TRBV19; TRBD2 matches at 11 bases. The ends lost 8 bases at V and 3 bases at J; junction bases unmatched: 4. Germline CDR1 and CDR2: LNHDA and SQIVND (reference sequence). The CDR3 is 14 residues long. CDR3 in DNA: TGTGCCAGTGGAAGGACTAGCGGGACAGATACGCAGTATTTT. It encodes CASGRTSGTDTQYF.

The chain combines TRBV19 with TRBJ2-1; 10 bases align to TRBD1. Trimming cost V 7 bases and J 9 bases; bases outside gene matches: 24. The CDR3 consists of 19 residues. Germline V gene sequence: CDR1 LNHDA, CDR2 SQIVND (reference sequence). CDR3 nucleotide sequence: TGTGCCAGTAAACCGGGACAGGGGATTTTGAGATCCCGAGTTCGTGAGCAGTTCTTC. Its translation: CASKPGQGILRSRVREQFF.

The table lists this clone with a few counts. CDR3 DNA: TGTGCCAGCAGCCAGCGACAGGGTTTGCCCTCCTACGAGCAGTACTTC. Amino acid sequence: CASSQRQGLPSYEQYF. The chain recombines TRBV14 with TRBJ2-7; 7 bases match TRBD1. The CDR3 has 16 residues. V lost 3 bases to trimming and J lost 0 bases; unmatched junction nucleotides: 8. Germline CDR1 SGHDN, CDR2 FVKESK.

V gene TRBV24-1 combines with J gene TRBJ2-7, with TRBD1 matching over 12 bases. The V and J ends lost 7 bases and 5 bases, in that order; junction bases with no gene match: 5. This CDR3 region has 14 residues. From germline, CDR1 is KGHDR and CDR2 SFDVKD. In nucleotides, the CDR3 is TGTGCCACCAGCACTTGGGACAGGGGGCACGAGCAGTACTTC. Translation gives CATSTWDRGHEQYF.

The chain is built from TRBV7-2 and TRBJ2-7, with D possibly matching TRBD1 (6 bases). The CDR3 is 13 residues long. Trimming shortened V by 2 bases and J by 7 bases, and 12 bases separated the two germline ends. Germline V gene lookup returns CDR1 SGHTA and CDR2 FQGNSA. The CDR3 bases are TGTGCCAGCAGCTTACTTAGGGGGTGGGAGCAGTACTTC. Its protein product is CASSLLRGWEQYF.

This chain links TRBV9 with TRBJ2-7, with D maybe TRBD2 (6 bases). Per germline, CDR1 SGDLS and CDR2 YYNGEE. This CDR3 has 14 residues. Trimming left V 0 bases short and J 3 bases short, with 10 bases between. This CDR3 is CASSVGAGNYEQYF. CDR3 DNA: TGTGCCAGCAGCGTAGGGGCGGGGAACTACGAGCAGTACTTC.

The chain employs TRBV6-4 and TRBJ1-5, with D possibly matching TRBD1 (5 bases). Germline values: CDR1 MRHNA, CDR2 SNTAGT. V was cut by 10 bases and J by 0 bases, with 19 bases left in between. The CDR3 is 16 amino acids. CDR3: CANRRDFPYSNQPQHF. Here the CDR3 DNA reads TGTGCCAACCGCCGGGACTTCCCGTATAGCAATCAGCCCCAGCATTTT.